The 20 T cell receptor beta chains given below trace back to one sample, sequenced in a study of blood T cell repertoires in COVID-19. The method was immunoSEQ multiplex PCR; TCRdb's version includes in-frame clones alone and lacks a portion of them. The sample yields about 230,000 clones, 80% to 85% seen once. The specimen was peripheral blood. Receptors originate from a man aged 45-65 years with active or convalescent COVID-19.

This clone has more than one count but fewer than ten. The chain employs TRBV6-6 and TRBJ1-1; 8 bases agree with TRBD1. V lost 0 bases and J lost 6; bases outside the gene matches: 6. Per germline, CDR1 MNHNY and CDR2 SVGAGI (reference sequence). The CDR3 loop spans 15 amino acids. CDR3 nucleotide sequence: TGTGCCAGCAGTTACTCTGACAGGGGATTTCCTGAAGCTTTCTTT. Its translation is CASSYSDRGFPEAFF.

The chain combines TRBV4-2 with TRBJ1-6, with D possibly matching TRBD1 (6 bases). Germline CDR1 is LGHNA and CDR2 is YNFKEQ. The V end lost 0 bases, the J end lost 10 bases, and 16 bases lay between the germline ends. The CDR3 has 16 amino acids. The CDR3 DNA reads as TGTGCCAGCAGCCAAGATATAGCACAGGGAGGGTCACCCCTCCACTTT. It yields the protein CASSQDIAQGGSPLHF.

V usage is TRBV10-2 and J usage is TRBJ1-4; D is ambiguous. V lost 7 bases to trimming and J lost 10 bases, with 13 bases between them. Germline-derived CDR1 and CDR2 are WSHSY and SAAADI. CDR3 size: 12 residues. CDR3 sequence (DNA): TGCGCCAGCACCCCGAGGGAGGGAAAACTGTTTTTT. This sequence encodes CASTPREGKLFF.

The chain is built from TRBV4-2 and TRBJ2-2; 7 positions match TRBD2. Germline V gene lookup returns CDR1 LGHNA and CDR2 YNFKEQ. With V trimmed by 0 bases and J by 3 bases, 10 bases remained unmatched. This CDR3 is built from 18 residues. CDR3 loop: CASSQEVTRLADTGELFF. The CDR3, as DNA: TGTGCCAGCAGCCAAGAAGTAACTCGCCTAGCGGACACCGGGGAGCTGTTTTTT.

CDR3 nucleotides: TGCGCCAGCAGCTCACAAGCGGGGGGGCCTCGGGAGCAGTACTTC. It translates to CASSSQAGGPREQYF. V is TRBV5-1 and J is TRBJ2-7; the match to TRBD2 covers 10 bases. Looked up from germline, CDR1 is SGHRS and CDR2 is YFSETQ. CDR3 length equals 15 residues. Trimming cost V 3 bases and J 7 bases; bases outside gene matches: 10.

This chain uses TRBV7-9 with TRBJ2-1; D is perhaps TRBD2 (5 bases). Germline V CDR1 and CDR2: SEHNR, FQNEAQ (reference sequence). The CDR3 length is 14 residues. Trimming took off 3 bases at V and 10 bases at J, with 16 bases between the two ends. The CDR3 nucleotides are TGTGCCAGCAGCTTCCCGGGATCCTATCTCGAGCAGTTCTTC. This sequence encodes CASSFPGSYLEQFF.

This clone was counted between two and nine times. The V call is TRBV25-1, the J call TRBJ2-2; D remains ambiguous. The germline V gene has CDR1 MGHDK and CDR2 SYGVNS. The germline V and J ends were trimmed by 3 bases and 0 bases, with 5 bases remaining between them. CDR3 length: 14 residues. In DNA, the CDR3 is TGTGCCAGCAGTGACATAGCGAACACCGGGGAGCTGTTTTTT. Amino acids: CASSDIANTGELFF.

The chain carries TRBV12-3 or TRBV12-4 and TRBJ2-7; a possible D gene is TRBD1 (6 bases). The V end was cut by 6 bases, the J end by 4 bases, with 13 bases between. The CDR3 totals 13 residues. The chain's CDR3 is CASRPGTNYEQYF. The DNA for the CDR3 is TGTGCCAGCAGACCCGGGACAAATTACGAGCAGTACTTC.

The chain joins TRBV28 to TRBJ2-3, with D possibly TRBD1 on 6 matching bases. Germline CDR1 MDHEN, CDR2 SYDVKM. The CDR3 has 14 residues. V was cut by 6 bases and J by 14 bases, with 24 bases left in between. This CDR3 reads CASRALSPGHSTYF. The CDR3 DNA is TGTGCCAGCAGGGCCTTAAGCCCGGGACATAGTACGTATTTT. Drawing the rest from reference TRBV28 and TRBJ2-3, the complete variable domain is DVKVTQSSRYLVKRTGEKVFLECVQDMDHENMFWYRQDPGLGLRLIYFSYDVKMKEKGDIPEGYSVSREKKERFSLILESASTNQTSMYLCASRALSPGHSTYFGPGTRLTVL.

This chain connects TRBV19 to TRBJ2-3; 9 bases line up with TRBD1. The CDR3 length is 16 residues. Per the germline V gene, CDR1 is LNHDA and CDR2 is SQIVND (reference sequence). With 3 bases clipped from V and 5 bases from J, the junction kept 9 bases outside the gene matches. Here the CDR3 DNA reads TGTGCCAGTAGTATTCCGGGACAGGGTGGCGGAGATACGCAGTATTTT. Protein product: CASSIPGQGGGDTQYF.

This rearrangement joins TRBV5-4 to TRBJ2-1; D is perhaps TRBD2 (5 bases). This CDR3 has 15 residues. V was trimmed by 4 bases and J by 1 base, leaving 12 bases between them. CDR1 is SGHNT, CDR2 YYREEE, per germline (reference sequence). The chain's CDR3 is CASSLTSQSYNEQFF. The CDR3 DNA follows: TGTGCCAGCAGCCTTACTAGTCAGTCCTACAATGAGCAGTTCTTC. Combining the CDR3 with reference TRBV5-4 and TRBJ2-1 gives the whole variable domain ETGVTQSPTHLIKTRGQQVTLRCSSQSGHNTVSWYQQALGQGPQFIFQYYREEENGRGNFPPRFSGLQFPNYSSELNVNALELDDSALYLCASSLTSQSYNEQFFGPGTRLTVL.

V gene TRBV11-3 combines with J gene TRBJ2-1; no reliable D call. Germline-derived CDR1 and CDR2 are SGHNT and YENEEA. CDR3 length: 14 residues. The V and J ends lost 4 bases and 7 bases respectively, with 14 bases between them. CDR3 sequence (DNA): TGTGCCAGCAGCTCCGGGTCCACGAGGAATGAGCAGTTCTTC. The encoded protein is CASSSGSTRNEQFF.

This clone was observed a single time. The chain couples TRBV30 to TRBJ1-6, with TRBD1 matching 8 bases. The V segment lost 4 bases and the J segment 7 bases; nucleotides outside the gene matches: 6. The CDR3 is 14 amino acids. The V gene's germline CDR1 is GTSNPN and CDR2 SVGIG (reference sequence). The chain's CDR3 is CAWNQQGGNSPLHF. CDR3 bases: TGTGCCTGGAACCAACAGGGGGGGAATTCACCCCTCCACTTT.

This clone turned up a few times. The chain links TRBV19 to TRBJ2-7; D not certain. V lost 0 bases and J lost 0, with 6 bases in between. The CDR3 length is 14 residues. CDR1 and CDR2 from the germline V gene are LNHDA and SQIVND (reference sequence). The chain's CDR3 is CASSIERSSYEQYF. The CDR3 DNA reads TGTGCCAGTAGTATAGAGAGGAGCTCCTACGAGCAGTACTTC.

V usage is TRBV7-9 and J usage is TRBJ1-2; D might be TRBD1 (5 bases). Germline V gene sequence: CDR1 SEHNR, CDR2 FQNEAQ (reference sequence). V was clipped by 7 bases and J by 10 bases, with 25 bases between them. The CDR3 has 15 residues. Written as DNA, the CDR3 is TGTGCCAGCACCCAAACACGGGACTTCTATGCCAACTACACCTTC. As protein: CASTQTRDFYANYTF. The full variable domain, completed using reference TRBV7-9 and TRBJ1-2, is DTGVSQNPRHKITKRGQNVTFRCDPISEHNRLYWYRQTLGQGPEFLTYFQNEAQLEKSRLLSDRFSAERPKGSFSTLEIQRTEQGDSAMYLCASTQTRDFYANYTFGSGTRLTVV.

The V call is TRBV2, the J call TRBJ1-2, with 8 bases aligning to TRBD1. The CDR3 is made up of 14 amino acids. CDR1 SNHLY and CDR2 FYNNEI come from the germline V gene. The J segment lost 3 bases and the V segment lost 7 bases, leaving 7 bases of the junction unmatched. The CDR3 loop reads CASNPTGVDYGYTF. CDR3 coding DNA: TGTGCCAGCAATCCGACAGGGGTGGACTATGGCTACACCTTC.

The chain joins TRBV29-1 to TRBJ2-7; 13 nucleotides match TRBD2. Germline CDR1 reads SQVTM; CDR2 reads ANQGSEA. CDR3 length: 15 residues. The trim removed 6 bases at V and 2 bases at J, leaving 7 bases unmatched. CDR3 residues: CSVTRLAGGTYEQYF. The CDR3 DNA reads as TGCAGCGTCACCCGACTAGCGGGGGGAACCTACGAGCAGTACTTC.

This clone appeared once. The chain combines TRBV7-3 with TRBJ1-1; D is perhaps TRBD1 (5 bases). Looked up from germline, CDR1 is SGHTA and CDR2 is FQGTGA. This CDR3 has 13 amino acids. V was cut by 2 bases and J by 3 bases, with 7 bases left in between. CDR3 region: CASSLEGDTEAFF. As DNA, the CDR3 is TGTGCCAGCAGCTTAGAAGGGGACACTGAAGCTTTCTTT. Full variable domain (rest looked up from reference TRBV7-3 and TRBJ1-1): GAGVSQTPSNKVTEKGKYVELRCDPISGHTALYWYRQSLGQGPEFLIYFQGTGAADDSGLPNDRFFAVRPEGSVSTLKIQRTERGDSAVYLCASSLEGDTEAFFGQGTRLTVV.

This clone was observed at least ten times. This chain connects TRBV2 to TRBJ1-5; D is unresolved. The CDR3 has 13 amino acids. Trimming left V 11 bases short and J 1 base short, with 12 bases between. The V gene's germline CDR1 is SNHLY and CDR2 FYNNEI. The CDR3 region has the DNA TGTGCCGCGTCTCCCGGGAGCAATCAGCCCCAGCATTTT. Its protein product is CAASPGSNQPQHF.

J is TRBJ1-2 and V is TRBV5-1; D uncertain. Trimming removed 0 bases from V and 8 bases from J, with 11 bases in between. Germline CDR1 SGHRS, CDR2 YFSETQ. The CDR3 has 13 amino acids. The CDR3 DNA reads as TGCGCCAGCAGCTTGGTTCCAGGATCCGGCTACACCTTC. Amino acids: CASSLVPGSGYTF.